The 18 T cell receptor beta chains below all came from one sample that was sequenced in a study of type 1 regulatory T cells. TCRdb fed the reads into MiXCR, producing one record per CDR3 protein. This sample has about 2,300 distinct CDR3 sequences; more than 5.5% occur once, and the top ten carry about 2%. Sequences were obtained from CD4+ T cells, either the whole sample or a sorted fraction (not recorded which). The receptor source for this set is a human donor in good health.

By its share, this clonotype is medium-sized. The V call is TRBV5-1, the J call TRBJ1-6, with D hard to call. The CDR3 totals 16 residues. CDR1 and CDR2 from the germline V gene are SGHRS and YFSETQ. Deletions cut 4 bases from V and 5 bases from J, with 16 bases between. The CDR3 DNA reads as TGCGCCAGCAGCCCATCCCTCGGCAGCCATAATTCACCCCTCCACTTT. Protein: CASSPSLGSHNSPLHF.

This clonotype is categorized as medium-sized. This chain connects TRBV28 to TRBJ1-5; 11 nucleotides align to TRBD1. This CDR3 has 20 amino acids. J lost 1 base, V lost 5 bases, and 16 bases had no gene match. Germline V gene lookup returns CDR1 MDHEN and CDR2 SYDVKM. Here the CDR3 DNA reads TGTGCCAGCAGTAGGAGCTGGACAGGGGGCGCCTTGGGAAGCAATCAGCCCCAGCATTTT. This sequence encodes CASSRSWTGGALGSNQPQHF.

This clonotype was counted only a few times. The chain recombines TRBV6-2 or TRBV6-3 with TRBJ2-7; D might be TRBD1 or TRBD2, each matching 5 bases. CDR1 and CDR2 (germline): MNHEY, SVGEGT. The CDR3 loop spans 15 amino acids. Trimming took 2 bases from V and 2 from J, leaving 13 bases between them. The CDR3 DNA follows: TGTGCCAGCAGTTACGGGACCAACACCCCCTACGAGCAGTACTTC. This encodes CASSYGTNTPYEQYF.

By share of the sample, this clonotype is medium-sized (0.01 to 0.1%). This chain uses TRBV18 with TRBJ2-3; unclear D gene. CDR1 is KGHSH, CDR2 LQKENI, per germline. The CDR3 length is 14 residues. V gave up 3 bases and J gave up 2 bases, with 9 bases separating them. CDR3 nucleotides: TGTGCCAGCTCACCCGTGGGGTACACAGATACGCAGTATTTT. It codes for CASSPVGYTDTQYF.

This clonotype was recorded a few times. A much larger clone is a single base away; this may be a read error. This rearrangement joins TRBV7-2 to TRBJ2-3; D is undetermined. Trimming shortened V by 7 bases and J by 4 bases, and 12 bases separated the two germline ends. CDR1 SGHTA and CDR2 FQGNSA come from the germline V gene. This CDR3 is built from 13 residues. The CDR3 DNA sequence: TGTGCCAGCACCCCCCCCCGTCCAGATACGCAGTATTTT. Translating gives CASTPPRPDTQYF.

Concerning this clonotype itself: Relative to the germline gene, one junction end is altered; a read error may explain this. The J gene is TRBJ1-6, the V gene TRBV28, with a weak D call TRBD1 (5 bases). Germline V gene lookup returns CDR1 MDHEN and CDR2 SYDVKM. This CDR3 region has 14 residues. CDR3 loop: CASSSGAWNSLLHF. DNA for the CDR3: TGTGCCAGCAGTTCCGGGGCTTGGAATTCACTCCTCCATTTT.

By sample fraction, this clonotype is medium-sized (0.01 to 0.1%). V usage is TRBV20-1 and J usage is TRBJ1-2, with D uncertain. V lost 7 bases, J lost 4 bases, and 10 bases lay in between. Per the germline V gene, CDR1 is DFQATT and CDR2 is SNEGSKA (reference sequence). The CDR3 is made up of 11 amino acids. CDR3 region: CSGKDIYGYTF. CDR3 bases: TGCAGTGGAAAAGACATCTATGGCTACACCTTC.

By sample fraction, this clonotype is large (0.1 to 1%). CDR3 protein: CSASGTGDQETQYF. The DNA for the CDR3 is TGCAGTGCTAGCGGGACAGGAGACCAAGAGACCCAGTACTTC. This rearrangement joins TRBV20-1 to TRBJ2-5; 8 nucleotides match TRBD1. This CDR3 spans 14 amino acids. V dropped 3 bases and J dropped 0; count of bases not matched to a gene: 3. Germline CDR1 DFQATT, CDR2 SNEGSKA (reference sequence).

In its sample, this clonotype ranks as medium-sized. The rearrangement joins TRBV6-5 to TRBJ2-7, with 9 bases matching TRBD1. This CDR3 has 15 residues. CDR1 MNHEY and CDR2 SVGAGI come from the germline V gene. Trimming removed 2 bases from V and 4 bases from J; junction bases left unmatched: 6. The CDR3, as DNA: TGTGCCAGCAGTTACCGGGGACAGGGTCGATACGAGCAGTACTTC. Its protein product is CASSYRGQGRYEQYF.

This clonotype qualifies as medium-sized. The gene calls are TRBV6-1 and TRBJ2-5; D unresolved. Per germline, CDR1 MNHNS and CDR2 SASEGT. The length of the CDR3 is 12 residues. V was clipped by 6 bases and J by 4 bases, with 9 bases between them. The CDR3 sequence is CASRVRRETQYF. The CDR3, as DNA: TGTGCCAGCAGAGTACGACGAGAGACCCAGTACTTC.

By share, this clonotype counts as medium-sized (0.01 to 0.1%). V is TRBV5-1 and J is TRBJ1-5, with 9 bases lining up with TRBD1. J lost 6 bases, V lost 4 bases, and 8 bases had no gene match. The CDR3 contains 15 residues. The germline V gene encodes CDR1 SGHRS and CDR2 YFSETQ. CDR3 loop: CASSAGTGNFQPQHF. The CDR3 nucleotides read TGCGCCAGCAGCGCCGGGACAGGGAATTTTCAGCCCCAGCATTTT.

By its share, this clonotype is medium-sized. CDR3 DNA: TGTGCCAGCAGCCACGCGAGGGGGGCGGCCACTGAAGCTTTCTTT. Its translation is CASSHARGAATEAFF. This chain joins TRBV7-9 and TRBJ1-1; D may be TRBD1 (6 bases). CDR3 length: 15 amino acids. In germline, CDR1 is SEHNR, CDR2 FQNEAQ (reference sequence). V lost 5 bases and J lost 4, with 17 bases in between.

This clonotype is medium-sized within its sample. The rearrangement joins TRBV20-1 to TRBJ1-5, with 8 nucleotides matching TRBD1. CDR3 length: 16 residues. After removal of 0 bases from V and 3 bases from J, the junction contained 7 bases not matched to a gene. Germline CDR1 reads DFQATT; CDR2 reads SNEGSKA (reference sequence). The CDR3 is CSARDRRQGYNQPQHF. In nucleotides, the CDR3 is TGCAGTGCTAGAGATCGGAGACAGGGGTACAATCAGCCCCAGCATTTT.

By sample fraction, this clonotype is medium-sized. The chain carries TRBV19 and TRBJ2-7, with 7 bases that match TRBD1. With V trimmed by 8 bases and J by 2 bases, 9 bases remained unmatched. The CDR3 loop spans 14 amino acids. In germline, CDR1 is LNHDA, CDR2 SQIVND (reference sequence). CDR3 in amino acids: CASRRVGQAYEQYF. The DNA of the CDR3 is TGTGCCAGTCGGAGAGTTGGACAGGCCTACGAGCAGTACTTC.

This clonotype qualifies as medium-sized. The gene calls are TRBV4-1 and TRBJ1-2; possible D gene TRBD1, 5 bases. Trimming removed 0 bases at V and 2 bases at J, with 13 bases between. CDR1 MGHRA and CDR2 YSYEKL come from the germline V gene. The CDR3 length is 16 residues. The CDR3 region is CASSQDGGDANYGYTF. CDR3 nucleotides: TGCGCCAGCAGCCAAGATGGGGGGGATGCCAACTATGGCTACACCTTC.

This clonotype is judged medium-sized. The rearrangement joins TRBV7-2 to TRBJ2-1; 11 bases match TRBD2. The CDR3 extends over 15 amino acids. The trim removed 5 bases at V and 7 bases at J, leaving 7 bases unmatched. Germline V gene data show CDR1 as SGHTA and CDR2 as FQGNSA. Here the CDR3 reads CASSASGGPGNEQFF. CDR3 sequence (DNA): TGTGCCAGCAGCGCTAGCGGGGGGCCGGGGAATGAGCAGTTCTTC.

This clonotype rates as medium-sized. This chain connects TRBV5-1 to TRBJ1-2, with TRBD1 identical over 7 bases. The CDR3 contains 15 residues. CDR1 is SGHRS and CDR2 is YFSETQ in the germline V gene. The trim removed 5 bases at V and 0 bases at J, leaving 7 bases unmatched. DNA for the CDR3: TGCGCCAGCAGAAACCAGGGGGGTTCTAACTATGGCTACACCTTC. Amino acid sequence: CASRNQGGSNYGYTF.

This clonotype is medium-sized in the sample. The chain recombines TRBV27 with TRBJ1-6, with 10 bases matching TRBD1. The length of the CDR3 is 16 residues. Losses at the gene ends were 5 bases for V and 3 bases for J; bases not matched to a gene: 4. Looked up from germline, CDR1 is MNHEY and CDR2 is SMNVEV (reference sequence). The CDR3 DNA reads as TGTGCCAGCAGTCCCGGACAGGGGGGCTATAATTCACCCCTCCACTTT. Translated, it gives CASSPGQGGYNSPLHF.